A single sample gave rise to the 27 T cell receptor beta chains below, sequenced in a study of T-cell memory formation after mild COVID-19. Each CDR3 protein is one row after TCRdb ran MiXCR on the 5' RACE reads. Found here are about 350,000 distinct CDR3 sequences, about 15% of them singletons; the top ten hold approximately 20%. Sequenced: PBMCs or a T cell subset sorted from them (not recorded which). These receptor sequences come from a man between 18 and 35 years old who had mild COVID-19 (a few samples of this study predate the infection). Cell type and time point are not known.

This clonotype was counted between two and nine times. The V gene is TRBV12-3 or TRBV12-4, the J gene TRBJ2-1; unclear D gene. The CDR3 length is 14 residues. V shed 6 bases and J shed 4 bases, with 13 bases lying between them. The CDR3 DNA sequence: TGTGCCAGCAGCCACCGGAGCGAATACAATGAGCAGTTCTTC. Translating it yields CASSHRSEYNEQFF.

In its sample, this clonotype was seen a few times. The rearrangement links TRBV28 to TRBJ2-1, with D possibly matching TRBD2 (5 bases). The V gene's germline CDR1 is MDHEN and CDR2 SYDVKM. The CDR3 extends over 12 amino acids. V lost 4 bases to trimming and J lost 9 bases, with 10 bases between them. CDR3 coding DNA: TGTGCCAGCAGTTCCTCAACTAGTGAGCAGTTCTTC. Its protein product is CASSSSTSEQFF.

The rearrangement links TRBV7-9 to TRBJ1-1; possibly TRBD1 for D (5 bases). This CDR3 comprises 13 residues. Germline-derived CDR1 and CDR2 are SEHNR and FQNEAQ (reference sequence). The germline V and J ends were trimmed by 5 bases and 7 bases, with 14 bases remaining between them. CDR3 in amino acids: CASSLSTVFEAFF. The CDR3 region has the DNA TGTGCCAGCAGCCTTTCGACAGTCTTTGAAGCTTTCTTT.

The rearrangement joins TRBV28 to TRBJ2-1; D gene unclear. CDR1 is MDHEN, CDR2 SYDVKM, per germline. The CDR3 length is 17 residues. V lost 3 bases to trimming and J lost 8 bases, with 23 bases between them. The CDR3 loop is CASSLPSTGPRGDEQFF. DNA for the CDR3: TGTGCCAGCAGTTTGCCATCCACCGGGCCCCGAGGCGATGAGCAGTTCTTC.

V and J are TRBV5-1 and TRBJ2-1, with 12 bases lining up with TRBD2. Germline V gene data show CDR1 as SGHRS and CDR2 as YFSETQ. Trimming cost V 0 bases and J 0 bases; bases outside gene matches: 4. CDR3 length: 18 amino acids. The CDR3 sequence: CASSLAGTSGFSYNEQFF. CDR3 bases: TGCGCCAGCAGCTTGGCCGGGACTAGCGGGTTCTCCTACAATGAGCAGTTCTTC.

CDR3 nucleotides: TGTGCCAGCAGTTCCCGGGACCGAGGATACGAGCAGTACGTC. Protein: CASSSRDRGYEQYV. V and J are TRBV6-2 or TRBV6-3 and TRBJ2-7, with D perhaps given as TRBD1 or TRBD2 (5 bases each). There are 14 residues in the CDR3. V was trimmed by 4 bases and J by 4 bases, leaving 14 bases between them. Germline loops: CDR1 MNHEY, CDR2 SVGEGT.

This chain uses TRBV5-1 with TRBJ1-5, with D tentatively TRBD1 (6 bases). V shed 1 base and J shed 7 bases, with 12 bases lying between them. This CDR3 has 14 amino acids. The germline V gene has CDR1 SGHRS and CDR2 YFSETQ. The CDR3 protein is CASSLFTGQQPQHF. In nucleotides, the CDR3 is TGCGCCAGCAGCTTGTTTACAGGGCAACAGCCCCAGCATTTT.

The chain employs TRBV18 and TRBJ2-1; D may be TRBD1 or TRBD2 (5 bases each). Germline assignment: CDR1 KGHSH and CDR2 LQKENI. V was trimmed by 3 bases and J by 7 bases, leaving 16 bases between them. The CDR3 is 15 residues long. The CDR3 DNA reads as TGTGCCAGCTCACCCTTGGCAGGGACCGGGAATGAGCAGTTCTTC. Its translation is CASSPLAGTGNEQFF.

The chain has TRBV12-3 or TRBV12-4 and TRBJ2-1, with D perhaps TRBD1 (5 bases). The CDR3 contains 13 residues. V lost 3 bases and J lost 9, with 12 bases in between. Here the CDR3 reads CASSFNIRGEQFF. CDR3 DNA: TGTGCCAGCAGTTTTAATATTAGGGGTGAGCAGTTCTTC.

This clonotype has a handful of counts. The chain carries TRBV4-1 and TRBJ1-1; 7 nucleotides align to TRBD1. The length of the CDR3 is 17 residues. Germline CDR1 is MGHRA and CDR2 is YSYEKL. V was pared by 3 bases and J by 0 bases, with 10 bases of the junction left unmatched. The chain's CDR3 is CASSHRQGLWMNTEAFF. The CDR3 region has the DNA TGCGCCAGCAGCCATCGACAGGGACTGTGGATGAACACTGAAGCTTTCTTT.

As DNA, the CDR3 is TGCGCCAGCAGCTCGCAGGGGAGCTATGGCTACACCTTC. Protein product: CASSSQGSYGYTF. This sequence joins TRBV5-1 and TRBJ1-2, with a weak D call TRBD1 (6 bases). CDR1 SGHRS and CDR2 YFSETQ come from the germline V gene. The V end was cut by 3 bases, the J end by 4 bases, with 10 bases between. This CDR3 is built from 13 residues.

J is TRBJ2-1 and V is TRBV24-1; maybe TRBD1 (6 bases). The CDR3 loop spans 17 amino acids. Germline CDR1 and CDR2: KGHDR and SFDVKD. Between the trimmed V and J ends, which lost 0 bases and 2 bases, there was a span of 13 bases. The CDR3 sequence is CATSDLPGARPYNEQFF. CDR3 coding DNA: TGTGCCACCAGTGATTTGCCAGGGGCCCGCCCCTACAATGAGCAGTTCTTC.

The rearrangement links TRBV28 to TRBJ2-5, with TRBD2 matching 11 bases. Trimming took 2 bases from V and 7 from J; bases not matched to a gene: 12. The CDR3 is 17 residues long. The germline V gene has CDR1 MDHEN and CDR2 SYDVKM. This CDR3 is CASSLTGLADPERTQYF. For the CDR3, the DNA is TGTGCCAGCAGTTTAACGGGACTAGCGGACCCCGAAAGGACCCAGTACTTC.

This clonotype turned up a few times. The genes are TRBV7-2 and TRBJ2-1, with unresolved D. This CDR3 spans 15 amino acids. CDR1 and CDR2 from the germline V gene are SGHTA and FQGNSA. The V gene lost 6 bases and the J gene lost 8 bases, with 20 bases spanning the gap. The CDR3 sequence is CASSPRPIGLHEQFF. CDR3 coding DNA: TGTGCCAGCAGTCCCCGGCCGATAGGGCTGCATGAGCAGTTCTTC. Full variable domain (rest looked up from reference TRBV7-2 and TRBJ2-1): GAGVSQSPSNKVTEKGKDVELRCDPISGHTALYWYRQSLGQGLEFLIYFQGNSAPDKSGLPSDRFSAERTGGSVSTLTIQRTQQEDSAVYLCASSPRPIGLHEQFFGPGTRLTVL.

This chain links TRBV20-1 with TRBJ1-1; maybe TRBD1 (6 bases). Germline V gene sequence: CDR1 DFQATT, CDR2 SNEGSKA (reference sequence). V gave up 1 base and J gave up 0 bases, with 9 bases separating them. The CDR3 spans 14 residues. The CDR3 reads CSARVGQLNTEAFF. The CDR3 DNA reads TGCAGTGCTAGAGTAGGACAGCTGAACACTGAAGCTTTCTTT.

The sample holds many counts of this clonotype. The CDR3 nucleotides are TGCAGCGTTGTACAAGAGACCCAGTACTTC. Translation: CSVVQETQYF. This chain joins TRBV29-1 and TRBJ2-5; D remains ambiguous. V lost 4 bases to trimming and J lost 2 bases, with 2 bases between them. The CDR3 has 10 amino acids. The germline V gene has CDR1 SQVTM and CDR2 ANQGSEA. Based on the CDR3 plus reference TRBV29-1 and TRBJ2-5, the full variable domain is SAVISQKPSRDICQRGTSLTIQCQVDSQVTMMFWYRQQPGQSLTLIATANQGSEATYESGFVIDKFPISRPNLTFSTLTVSNMSPEDSSIYLCSVVQETQYFGPGTRLLVL.

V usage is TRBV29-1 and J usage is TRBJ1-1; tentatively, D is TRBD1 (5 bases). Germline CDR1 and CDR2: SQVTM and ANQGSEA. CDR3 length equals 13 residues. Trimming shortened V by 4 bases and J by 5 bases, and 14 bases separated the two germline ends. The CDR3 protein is CSVVGRAATEAFF. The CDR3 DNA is TGCAGCGTTGTCGGCAGGGCGGCGACTGAAGCTTTCTTT. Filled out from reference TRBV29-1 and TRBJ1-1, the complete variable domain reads SAVISQKPSRDICQRGTSLTIQCQVDSQVTMMFWYRQQPGQSLTLIATANQGSEATYESGFVIDKFPISRPNLTFSTLTVSNMSPEDSSIYLCSVVGRAATEAFFGQGTRLTVV.

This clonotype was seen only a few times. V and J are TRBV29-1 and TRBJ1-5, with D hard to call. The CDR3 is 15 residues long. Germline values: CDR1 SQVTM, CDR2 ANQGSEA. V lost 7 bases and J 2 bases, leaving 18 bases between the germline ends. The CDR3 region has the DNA TGCAGCGCCTCGGACGGGATCTTGGGCAATCAGCCCCAGCATTTT. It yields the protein CSASDGILGNQPQHF. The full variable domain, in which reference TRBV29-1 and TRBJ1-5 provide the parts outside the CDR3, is SAVISQKPSRDICQRGTSLTIQCQVDSQVTMMFWYRQQPGQSLTLIATANQGSEATYESGFVIDKFPISRPNLTFSTLTVSNMSPEDSSIYLCSASDGILGNQPQHFGDGTRLSIL.

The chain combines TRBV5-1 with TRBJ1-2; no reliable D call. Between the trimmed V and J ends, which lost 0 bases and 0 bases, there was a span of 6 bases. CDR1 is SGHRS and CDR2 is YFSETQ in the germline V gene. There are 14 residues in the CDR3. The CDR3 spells CASSLEVPNYGYTF. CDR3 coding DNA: TGCGCCAGCAGCTTGGAAGTACCTAACTATGGCTACACCTTC.

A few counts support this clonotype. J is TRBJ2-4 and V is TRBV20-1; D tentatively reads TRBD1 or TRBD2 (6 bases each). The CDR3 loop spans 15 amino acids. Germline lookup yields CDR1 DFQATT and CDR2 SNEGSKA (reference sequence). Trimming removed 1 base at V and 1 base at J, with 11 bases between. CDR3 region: CSARGWGAAKNIQYF. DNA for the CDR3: TGCAGTGCTAGAGGCTGGGGGGCGGCCAAAAACATTCAGTACTTC.

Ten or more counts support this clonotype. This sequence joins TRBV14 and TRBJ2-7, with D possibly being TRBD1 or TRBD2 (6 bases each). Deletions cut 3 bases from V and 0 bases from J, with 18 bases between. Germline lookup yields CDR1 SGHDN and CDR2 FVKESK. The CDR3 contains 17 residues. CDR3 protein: CASSHRREDSGSYEQYV. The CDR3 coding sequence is TGTGCCAGCAGCCACCGGAGGGAGGACAGCGGCTCCTACGAGCAGTACGTC.

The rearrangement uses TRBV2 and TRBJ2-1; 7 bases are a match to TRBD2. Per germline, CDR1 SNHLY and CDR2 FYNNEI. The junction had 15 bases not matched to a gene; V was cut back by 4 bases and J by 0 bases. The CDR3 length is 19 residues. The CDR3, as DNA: TGTGCCAGCAGTGTCCCGCGACTAGCAGAGGGGAGCTCCTACAATGAGCAGTTCTTC. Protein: CASSVPRLAEGSSYNEQFF.

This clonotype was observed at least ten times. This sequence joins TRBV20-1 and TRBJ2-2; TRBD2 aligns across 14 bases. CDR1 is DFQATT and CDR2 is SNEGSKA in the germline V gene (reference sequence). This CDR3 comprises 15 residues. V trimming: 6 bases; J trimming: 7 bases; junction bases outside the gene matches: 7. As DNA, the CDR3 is TGCAGTGCACGGGGACTAGCGGGGGTAGGCGGGGAGCTGTTTTTT. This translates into CSARGLAGVGGELFF.

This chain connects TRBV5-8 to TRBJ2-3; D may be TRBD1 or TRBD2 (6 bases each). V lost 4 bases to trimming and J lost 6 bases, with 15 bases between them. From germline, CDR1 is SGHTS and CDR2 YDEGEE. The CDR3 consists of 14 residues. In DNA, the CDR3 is TGTGCCAGCAGCCCCGGGGGCCGCCGGGATACGCAGTATTTT. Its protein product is CASSPGGRRDTQYF.

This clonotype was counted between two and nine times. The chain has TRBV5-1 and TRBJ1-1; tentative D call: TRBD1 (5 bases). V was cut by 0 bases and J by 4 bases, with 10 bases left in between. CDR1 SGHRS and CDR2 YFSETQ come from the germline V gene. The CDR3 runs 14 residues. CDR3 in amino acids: CASSLVVGVTEAFF. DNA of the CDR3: TGCGCCAGCAGCTTGGTTGTAGGGGTCACTGAAGCTTTCTTT.

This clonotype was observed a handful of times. Here the CDR3 DNA reads TGCAGTGCTACCCGGACAGACGAAGAGACCCAGTACTTC. This sequence encodes CSATRTDEETQYF. The rearrangement joins TRBV20-1 to TRBJ2-5; a weak D match, TRBD1 (6 bases). Germline CDR1 reads DFQATT; CDR2 reads SNEGSKA (reference sequence). V lost 4 bases, J lost 3 bases, and 12 bases lay in between. The CDR3 extends over 13 amino acids.

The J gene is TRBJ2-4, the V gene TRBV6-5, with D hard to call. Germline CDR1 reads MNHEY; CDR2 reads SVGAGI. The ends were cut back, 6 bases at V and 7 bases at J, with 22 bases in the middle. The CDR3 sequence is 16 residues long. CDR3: CASSSHRMPNSNIQYF. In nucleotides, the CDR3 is TGTGCCAGCAGCTCACATCGGATGCCCAACTCTAACATTCAGTACTTC.